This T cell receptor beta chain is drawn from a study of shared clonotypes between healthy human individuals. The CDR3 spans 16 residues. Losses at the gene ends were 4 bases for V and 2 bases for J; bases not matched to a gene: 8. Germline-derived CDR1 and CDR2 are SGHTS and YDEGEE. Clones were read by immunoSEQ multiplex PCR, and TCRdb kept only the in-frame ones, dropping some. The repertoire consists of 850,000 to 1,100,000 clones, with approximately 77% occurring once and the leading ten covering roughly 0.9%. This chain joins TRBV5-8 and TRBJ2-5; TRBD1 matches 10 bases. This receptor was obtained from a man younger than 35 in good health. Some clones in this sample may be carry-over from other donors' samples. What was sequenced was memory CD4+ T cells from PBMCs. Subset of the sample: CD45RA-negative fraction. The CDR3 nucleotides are TGTGCCAGCAGCCCAGTATGGGGACAGGGGCAAGAGACCCAGTACTTC. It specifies CASSPVWGQGQETQYF.